This is a list of T cell receptor beta chains from one sample in a study of blood T cell repertoires in COVID-19. TCRdb's copy holds only in-frame clones and misses some; the assay was immunoSEQ multiplex PCR. The profile shows 200,000 to 250,000 clones, roughly 80% of them singletons. Sequencing was done on a sample of peripheral blood. Receptors were obtained from a woman aged 18 to 35 with acute or convalescent COVID-19. Each CDR3 is given with its conserved first and last residue. A D gene is named only where the DNA matches it firmly. The size entry is marked missing in some rows and otherwise reads once, few, many or a size class.

TRBV4-3,NA,TRBD1,TRBJ1-2,CASSQDYVDRGYGYTF,TGCGCCAGCAGCCAAGATTACGTCGACAGGGGCTATGGCTACACCTTC
TRBV4-3,NA,NA,TRBJ2-1,CASSPTSSSYNEQFF,TGCGCCAGCAGCCCTACTTCGAGCTCCTACAATGAGCAGTTCTTC
TRBV6-2/TRBV6-3,NA,TRBD2,TRBJ2-5,CASSLLAEPQETQYF,TGTGCCAGCAGTTTACTAGCGGAGCCCCAAGAGACCCAGTACTTC
TRBV11-2,NA,TRBD2,TRBJ2-5,CASSLFAWEGRLETQYF,TGTGCCAGCAGCTTATTCGCGTGGGAGGGCCGTTTGGAGACCCAGTACTTC
TRBV19,NA,NA,TRBJ2-3,CASSIVIRGARDTQYF,TGTGCCAGTAGTATAGTCATCCGGGGGGCCCGGGATACGCAGTATTTT
TRBV25-1,once,TRBD1,TRBJ1-4,CASSEWDRDGEKLFF,TGTGCCAGCAGTGAATGGGACAGGGACGGTGAAAAACTGTTTTTT
TRBV14,NA,NA,TRBJ1-1,CASSLPDRGTEAFF,TGTGCCAGCAGCCTCCCGGACAGAGGCACTGAAGCTTTCTTT
TRBV6-2/TRBV6-3,NA,TRBD2,TRBJ2-1,CASSYSGGRGPYNEQFF,TGTGCCAGCAGTTACTCGGGCGGGAGGGGGCCATACAATGAGCAGTTCTTC
TRBV6-5,NA,TRBD1,TRBJ1-2,CASRGQGDGYTF,TGTGCCAGCAGGGGACAGGGGGATGGCTACACCTTC
TRBV7-9,NA,NA,TRBJ1-2,CASSLASRGVNYGYTF,TGTGCCAGCAGCTTGGCCAGCAGGGGAGTTAACTATGGCTACACCTTC
TRBV18,NA,TRBD1,TRBJ2-5,CASSPPAGGIQETQYF,TGTGCCAGCTCACCACCTGCAGGGGGAATACAAGAGACCCAGTACTTC
TRBV5-1,NA,TRBD1,TRBJ1-2,CASSLVAGGYGYTF,TGCGCCAGCAGCTTGGTAGCAGGGGGCTATGGCTACACCTTC
TRBV5-1,NA,NA,TRBJ2-1,CASSLSGNEQFF,TGCGCCAGCAGCTTATCCGGTAATGAGCAGTTCTTC
TRBV11-2,NA,TRBD1,TRBJ2-7,CASSPPRTGSYEQYF,TGTGCCAGCAGCCCTCCGCGGACAGGATCTTACGAGCAGTACTTC
TRBV27,NA,NA,TRBJ1-1,CASSPNGHTNTEAFF,TGTGCCAGCAGTCCCAACGGACACACGAACACTGAAGCTTTCTTT
TRBV3-1/TRBV3-2,NA,TRBD2,TRBJ2-1,CASSRFGTSGGNYNEQFF,TGTGCCAGCAGCCGTTTCGGGACTAGCGGGGGGAACTACAATGAGCAGTTCTTC
TRBV2,few,TRBD1,TRBJ1-1,CASSEVRQGRAFF,TGTGCCAGCAGTGAAGTAAGACAGGGCCGGGCTTTCTTT
TRBV7-8,NA,NA,TRBJ2-1,CASSLSPSNEQFF,TGTGCCAGCAGCTTATCCCCCTCCAATGAGCAGTTCTTC
TRBV7-6,NA,TRBD1,TRBJ1-2,CASSSATGGSGYTF,TGTGCCAGCAGCTCGGCGACAGGGGGATCTGGCTACACCTTC
TRBV27,NA,NA,TRBJ1-3,CASSLSANSGNTIYF,TGTGCCAGCAGTTTATCGGCCAACTCTGGAAACACCATATATTTT
TRBV19,NA,NA,TRBJ1-5,CASSNRGLYSNQPQHF,TGTGCCAGTAGTAATAGGGGACTATATAGCAATCAGCCCCAGCATTTT
TRBV30,NA,NA,TRBJ1-1,CALAGNTEAFF,TGTGCCCTGGCAGGGAACACTGAAGCTTTCTTT
TRBV28,NA,NA,TRBJ2-7,CASRISAYYEQYF,TGTGCCAGCAGAATCTCCGCCTACTACGAGCAGTACTTC
TRBV7-2,NA,TRBD2,TRBJ2-3,CASSPSGSGSANTQYF,TGTGCCAGCAGCCCCTCGGGAAGCGGGAGTGCGAATACGCAGTATTTT
TRBV19,NA,TRBD1,TRBJ2-3,CASRGQPTVSTDTQYF,TGTGCCAGTAGGGGACAGCCGACCGTTAGCACAGATACGCAGTATTTT
TRBV2,NA,TRBD2,TRBJ2-1,CASSVFYLAGVVEQFF,TGTGCCAGCAGTGTCTTCTATCTAGCGGGAGTCGTTGAGCAGTTCTTC
TRBV7-2,NA,TRBD2,TRBJ2-3,CASGGTRGWGDTQYF,TGTGCCAGCGGCGGGACTAGAGGGTGGGGCGATACGCAGTATTTT
TRBV15,NA,NA,TRBJ2-5,CATSDPGETQYF,TGTGCCACCAGCGATCCCGGGGAGACCCAGTACTTC
TRBV30,NA,TRBD2,TRBJ2-5,CAWKIAGGETQYF,TGTGCCTGGAAGATAGCGGGAGGGGAGACCCAGTACTTC
TRBV19,NA,TRBD1,TRBJ1-1,CASSAGTGVGTEAFF,TGTGCCAGTAGTGCGGGGACAGGGGTAGGCACTGAAGCTTTCTTT
TRBV11-3,NA,TRBD1,TRBJ2-1,CASSLGTGTGYYNEQFF,TGTGCCAGCAGCTTAGGCACCGGGACAGGCTACTACAATGAGCAGTTCTTC
TRBV4-3,NA,NA,TRBJ2-7,CASSRRSFSYEQYF,TGCGCCAGCAGCAGGCGGAGTTTTTCCTACGAGCAGTACTTC
TRBV6-5,NA,TRBD1,TRBJ2-2,CASTPGTGPGELFF,TGTGCCAGCACCCCCGGGACAGGGCCGGGGGAGCTGTTTTTT
TRBV5-8,NA,TRBD2,TRBJ2-3,CASSFPSGSTDTQYF,TGTGCCAGCAGCTTCCCTAGCGGGAGCACAGATACGCAGTATTTT
TRBV3-1/TRBV3-2,NA,NA,TRBJ1-6,CASSQFTGQDSPLHF,TGTGCCAGCAGCCAATTCACAGGGCAGGATTCACCCCTCCACTTT
TRBV5-1,NA,TRBD1,TRBJ2-5,CASSLGQGGKETQYF,TGCGCCAGCAGCTTGGGACAGGGGGGGAAGGAGACCCAGTACTTC
TRBV9,NA,NA,TRBJ2-1,CASSVDTGNEQFF,TGTGCCAGCAGCGTAGACACGGGGAATGAGCAGTTCTTC
TRBV5-1,NA,TRBD1,TRBJ1-4,CASSRTGQGGEKLFF,TGCGCCAGCAGCCGGACGGGACAGGGCGGGGAAAAACTGTTTTTT
TRBV20-1,few,NA,TRBJ2-4,CSAPLRIQYF,TGCAGTGCGCCTCTACGGATTCAGTACTTC
TRBV4-3,NA,NA,TRBJ2-7,CASRQRLTSYEQYF,TGCGCCAGCAGACAACGACTAACCTCCTACGAGCAGTACTTC
TRBV19,NA,NA,TRBJ2-3,CASSMAATDTQYF,TGTGCCAGTAGTATGGCTGCCACAGATACGCAGTATTTT
TRBV2,NA,NA,TRBJ2-2,CASIGSETTNTGELFF,TGTGCCAGCATCGGATCCGAGACAACGAACACCGGGGAGCTGTTTTTT
TRBV18,NA,TRBD1,TRBJ2-3,CASSRDRVKRTDTQYF,TGTGCCAGCTCACGAGACAGGGTAAAAAGAACAGATACGCAGTATTTT
TRBV9,NA,NA,TRBJ1-2,CASSVGGIDYGYTF,TGTGCCAGCAGCGTAGGAGGAATCGACTATGGCTACACCTTC
TRBV12-3/TRBV12-4,NA,NA,TRBJ2-7,CASSTPGSEQYF,TGTGCCAGCAGTACCCCGGGATCCGAGCAGTACTTC
TRBV6-2/TRBV6-3,NA,NA,TRBJ1-6,CASSYRGQPLGNSPPHF,TGTGCCAGCAGTTACCGCGGGCAGCCGCTAGGGAATTCACCCCCCCACTTT
TRBV4-1,NA,TRBD1,TRBJ1-5,CASSQDPPDRGWNQPQHF,TGCGCCAGCAGCCAAGATCCCCCCGACAGGGGTTGGAATCAGCCCCAGCATTTT
TRBV5-4,NA,TRBD1,TRBJ2-7,CASSLGGTGHYEQYF,TGTGCCAGCAGCTTGGGAGGGACAGGACACTACGAGCAGTACTTC
TRBV12-3/TRBV12-4,NA,TRBD2,TRBJ2-1,CASERRESNEQFF,TGTGCCAGCGAACGGCGGGAGTCCAATGAGCAGTTCTTC
TRBV28,NA,TRBD1,TRBJ1-2,CASSVRTGANYGYTF,TGTGCCAGCAGTGTACGAACAGGGGCTAACTATGGCTACACCTTC
TRBV28,NA,TRBD2,TRBJ2-2,CASSRLAGSTGELFF,TGTGCCAGCAGCAGACTAGCGGGCAGCACCGGGGAGCTGTTTTTT
TRBV29-1,NA,TRBD2,TRBJ2-1,CSVDRKTSGRTYNEQFF,TGCAGCGTTGATAGAAAGACTAGCGGGAGGACCTACAATGAGCAGTTCTTC
TRBV3-1/TRBV3-2,NA,NA,TRBJ2-7,CASRPTAASYEQYF,TGTGCCAGCAGACCGACAGCAGCTTCCTACGAGCAGTACTTC
TRBV5-1,NA,NA,TRBJ1-2,CASSLVPGYNYGYTF,TGCGCCAGCAGCTTGGTTCCAGGATATAACTATGGCTACACCTTC
TRBV6-5,NA,NA,TRBJ1-1,CASRKTGPPGAEAFF,TGTGCCAGCAGAAAAACGGGACCACCGGGGGCTGAAGCTTTCTTT
TRBV9,NA,NA,TRBJ1-1,CASSVGRELSIGTEAFF,TGTGCCAGCAGCGTAGGTAGAGAGCTCTCAATTGGCACTGAAGCTTTCTTT
TRBV6-6,NA,TRBD1,TRBJ2-7,CATTWDRGVYEQYF,TGTGCCACCACCTGGGACAGGGGGGTCTACGAGCAGTACTTC
TRBV7-8,few,NA,TRBJ2-7,CASSLVRPQGSSYEQYF,TGTGCCAGCAGCTTAGTGAGGCCTCAGGGGAGCTCCTACGAGCAGTACTTC
TRBV5-5,NA,NA,TRBJ1-2,CASSLGPLTYGYTF,TGTGCCAGCAGCTTGGGTCCGCTAACTTATGGCTACACCTTC